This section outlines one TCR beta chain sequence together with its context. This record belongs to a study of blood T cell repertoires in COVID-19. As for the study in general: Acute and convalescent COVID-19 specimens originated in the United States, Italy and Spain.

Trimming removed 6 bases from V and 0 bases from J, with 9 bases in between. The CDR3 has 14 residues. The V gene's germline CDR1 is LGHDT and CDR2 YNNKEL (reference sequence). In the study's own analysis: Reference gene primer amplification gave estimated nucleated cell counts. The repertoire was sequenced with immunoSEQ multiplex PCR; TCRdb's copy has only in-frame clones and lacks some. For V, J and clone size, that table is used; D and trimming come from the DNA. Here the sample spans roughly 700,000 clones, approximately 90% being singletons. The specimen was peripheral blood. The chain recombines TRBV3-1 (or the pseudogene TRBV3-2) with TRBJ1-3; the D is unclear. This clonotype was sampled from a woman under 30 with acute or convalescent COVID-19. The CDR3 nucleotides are TGTGCCAGCAGTCCTCCCCTCTCTGGAAACACCATATATTTT. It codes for CASSPPLSGNTIYF.